This T cell receptor beta chain was retrieved from a study of Ad26.COV2.S vaccination and SARS-CoV-2 variants. The wider study: Of the COV1001 trial arms, the Ad26.COV2.S arm included the donor. Dosing was one shot or two shots 56 days apart.

Libraries were prepared by immunoSEQ multiplex PCR; TCRdb keeps only in-frame clonotypes and omits some of them. The sample comprises 300,000 to 400,000 clones, about 89% of which are singletons, and roughly 5% rests with the top ten. As to treatment: roughly 18 received Ad26.COV2.S at low or high dose, single or two shots; five or six received placebo; per-sample allocation not given. Samples analyzed were those drawn on day 63 after the first vaccine or placebo injection. The CDR3 contains 12 residues. CDR1 and CDR2 from the germline V gene are SGHDT and YYEEEE. V gave up 0 bases and J gave up 6 bases, with 6 bases separating them.

This chain connects TRBV5-6 to TRBJ1-1, with D unresolved. Sequencing used peripheral blood, obtained in a trial of Ad26.COV2.S vaccine versus placebo. The origin of this receptor is a person between 18 and 65 years old who received the Ad26.COV2.S COVID-19 vaccine or a placebo. In DNA form, the CDR3 reads TGTGCCAGCAGCTTGGCCTTCTCTGAAGCTTTCTTT. It is translated as CASSLAFSEAFF.